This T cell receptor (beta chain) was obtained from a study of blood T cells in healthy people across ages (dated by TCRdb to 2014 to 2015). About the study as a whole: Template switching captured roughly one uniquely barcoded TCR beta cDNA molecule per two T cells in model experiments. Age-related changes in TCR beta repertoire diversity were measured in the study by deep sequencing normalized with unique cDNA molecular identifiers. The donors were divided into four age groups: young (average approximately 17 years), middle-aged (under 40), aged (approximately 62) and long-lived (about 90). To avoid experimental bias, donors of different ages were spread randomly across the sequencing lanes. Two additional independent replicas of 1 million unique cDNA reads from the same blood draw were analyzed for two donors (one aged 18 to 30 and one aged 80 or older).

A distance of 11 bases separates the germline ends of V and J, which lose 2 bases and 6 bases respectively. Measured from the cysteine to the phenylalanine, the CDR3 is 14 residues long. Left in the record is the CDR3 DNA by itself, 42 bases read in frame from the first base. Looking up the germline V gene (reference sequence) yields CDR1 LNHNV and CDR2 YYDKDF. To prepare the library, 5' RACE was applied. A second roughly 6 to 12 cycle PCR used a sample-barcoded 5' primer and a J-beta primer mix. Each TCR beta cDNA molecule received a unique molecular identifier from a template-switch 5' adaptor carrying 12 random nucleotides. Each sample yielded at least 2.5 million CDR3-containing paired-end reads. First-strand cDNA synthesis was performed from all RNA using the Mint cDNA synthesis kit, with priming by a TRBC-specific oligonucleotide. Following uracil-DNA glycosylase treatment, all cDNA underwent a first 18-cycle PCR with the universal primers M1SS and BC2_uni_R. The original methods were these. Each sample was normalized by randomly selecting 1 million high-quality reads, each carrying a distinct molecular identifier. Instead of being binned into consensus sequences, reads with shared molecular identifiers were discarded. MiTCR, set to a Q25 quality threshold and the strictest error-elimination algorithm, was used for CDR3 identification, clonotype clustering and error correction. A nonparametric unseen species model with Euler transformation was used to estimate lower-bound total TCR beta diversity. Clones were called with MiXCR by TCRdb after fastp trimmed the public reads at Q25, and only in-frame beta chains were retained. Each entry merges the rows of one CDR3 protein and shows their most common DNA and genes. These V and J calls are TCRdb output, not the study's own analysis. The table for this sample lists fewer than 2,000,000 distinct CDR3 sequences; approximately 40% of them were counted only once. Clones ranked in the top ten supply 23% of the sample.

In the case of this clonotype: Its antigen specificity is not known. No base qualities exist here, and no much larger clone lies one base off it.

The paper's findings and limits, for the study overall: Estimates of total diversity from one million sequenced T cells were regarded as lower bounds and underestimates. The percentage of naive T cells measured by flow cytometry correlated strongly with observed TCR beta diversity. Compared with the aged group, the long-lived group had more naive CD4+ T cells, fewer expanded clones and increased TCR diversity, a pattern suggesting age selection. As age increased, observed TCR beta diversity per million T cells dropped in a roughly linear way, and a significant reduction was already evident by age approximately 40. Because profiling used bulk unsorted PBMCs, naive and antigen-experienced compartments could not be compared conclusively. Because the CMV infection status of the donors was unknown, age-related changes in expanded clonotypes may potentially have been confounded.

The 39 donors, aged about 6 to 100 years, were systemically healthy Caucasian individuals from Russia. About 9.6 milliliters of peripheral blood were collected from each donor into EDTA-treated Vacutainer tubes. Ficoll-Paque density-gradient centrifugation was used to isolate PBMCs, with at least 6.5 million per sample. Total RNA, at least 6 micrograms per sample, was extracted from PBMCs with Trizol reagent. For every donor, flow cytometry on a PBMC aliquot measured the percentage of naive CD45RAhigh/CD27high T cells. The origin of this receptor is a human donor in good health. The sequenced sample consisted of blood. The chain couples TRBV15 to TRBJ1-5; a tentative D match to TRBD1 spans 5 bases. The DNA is TGTGCCACCAGCAGATACCGGGACCCTCAGCCCCAGCATTTT. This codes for CATSRYRDPQPQHF.